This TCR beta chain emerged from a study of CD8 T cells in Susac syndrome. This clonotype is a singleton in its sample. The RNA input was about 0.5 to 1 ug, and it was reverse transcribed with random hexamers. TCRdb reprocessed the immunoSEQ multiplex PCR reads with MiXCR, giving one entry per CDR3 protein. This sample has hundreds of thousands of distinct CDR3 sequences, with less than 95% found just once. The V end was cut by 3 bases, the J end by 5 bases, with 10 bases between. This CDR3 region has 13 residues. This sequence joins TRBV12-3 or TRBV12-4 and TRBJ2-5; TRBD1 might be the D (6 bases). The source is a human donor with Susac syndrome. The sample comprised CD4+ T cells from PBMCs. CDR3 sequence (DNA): TGTGCCAGCAGTTTCAACAGGGAGGAGACCCAGTACTTC. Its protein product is CASSFNREETQYF.